Following are 30 T cell receptor beta chains from one sample sequenced in a study of cytomegalovirus exposure and HLA in healthy donors. PCR primers comprised 60 Vbeta and 13 Jbeta primers. Using immunoSEQ multiplex PCR, the repertoire was profiled, and TCRdb retains in-frame clones only, with some absent. The sample consists of 150,000 to 200,000 clones, roughly 85% of them appearing once. Material for sequencing was PBMCs. The origin of the receptors is a woman between 40 and 50 years old in good health and CMV-seronegative.

This clone was picked up one time. The gene calls are TRBV5-1 and TRBJ2-7, with unresolved D. V was trimmed by 4 bases and J by 2 bases, leaving 7 bases between them. The CDR3 runs to 12 residues. Germline V gene lookup returns CDR1 SGHRS and CDR2 YFSETQ. The CDR3 loop is CASSPTAYEQYF. CDR3 DNA sequence: TGCGCCAGCAGCCCCACAGCCTACGAGCAGTACTTC. Combining the CDR3 with reference TRBV5-1 and TRBJ2-7 gives the whole variable domain KAGVTQTPRYLIKTRGQQVTLSCSPISGHRSVSWYQQTPGQGLQFLFEYFSETQRNKGNFPGRFSGRQFSNSRSEMNVSTLELGDSALYLCASSPTAYEQYFGPGTRLTVT.

The chain is built from TRBV6-6 and TRBJ2-7; 9 bases match TRBD1. Germline V lookup: CDR1 MNHNY, CDR2 SVGAGI (reference sequence). The CDR3 has 13 residues. With 6 bases clipped from V and 6 bases from J, the junction kept 6 bases outside the gene matches. This chain's CDR3 is CASSLTGGSEQYF. The DNA for the CDR3 is TGTGCCAGCAGCCTAACAGGGGGCAGCGAGCAGTACTTC.

The chain couples TRBV5-6 to TRBJ2-4; 7 positions match TRBD1. CDR1 is SGHDT and CDR2 is YYEEEE in the germline V gene. This CDR3 has 17 residues. The V gene end was trimmed by 0 bases and the J gene end by 0 bases; junction bases not matched to a gene: 6. Here the CDR3 reads CASSLGDRRLAKNIQYF. CDR3 coding DNA: TGTGCCAGCAGCTTGGGGGACAGAAGATTAGCCAAAAACATTCAGTACTTC.

V usage is TRBV5-1 and J usage is TRBJ1-2, with TRBD1 matching over 8 bases. There are 15 residues in the CDR3. In germline, CDR1 is SGHRS, CDR2 YFSETQ. The trim removed 0 bases at V and 4 bases at J, leaving 5 bases unmatched. The CDR3 DNA follows: TGCGCCAGCAGCTTGGGGACCGGGACAGGCTATGGCTACACCTTC. It translates to CASSLGTGTGYGYTF.

The V gene is TRBV6-5, the J gene TRBJ2-5; possibly TRBD2 for D (7 bases). The tail of the sequence fits TRBJ2-7 better, so the J call may be wrong. The CDR3 consists of 13 residues. The germline gives CDR1 MNHEY, CDR2 SVGAGI. Here the CDR3 DNA reads TGTGCCAGCAGCCCCCATGGGGGGGCCGAGCAGTACTTC. Translating gives CASSPHGGAEQYF.

The rearrangement joins TRBV7-9 to TRBJ1-1, with D hard to call. This CDR3 has 13 amino acids. With 4 bases removed from V and 4 bases from J, the gap between germline ends came to 10 bases. The V gene's germline CDR1 is SEHNR and CDR2 FQNEAQ (reference sequence). The DNA for the CDR3 is TGTGCCAGCAGCTCCCCTGGTAGCACTGAAGCTTTCTTT. Residues: CASSSPGSTEAFF.

The CDR3: CASSLNGGQGYGYTF. The CDR3 DNA reads as TGTGCCAGCAGCTTAAATGGGGGACAGGGCTATGGCTACACCTTC. The V call is TRBV7-3, the J call TRBJ1-2; TRBD1 matches 9 bases. Germline CDR1 reads SGHTA; CDR2 reads FQGTGA. Unmatched junction bases numbered 4, after V lost 1 base and J lost 4 bases. The CDR3 extends over 15 amino acids.

CDR3 sequence reads: CASSLGTGGILTDTQYF. For the CDR3, the DNA is TGTGCCAGCAGTTTGGGGACAGGGGGTATCCTCACAGATACGCAGTATTTT. The gene calls are TRBV7-6 and TRBJ2-3, with 11 bases fitting TRBD1. CDR1 and CDR2 (germline): SGHVS, FNYEAQ. V was pared by 6 bases and J by 2 bases, with 10 bases of the junction left unmatched. This CDR3 has 17 residues.

This clone was observed a few times. This chain connects TRBV19 to TRBJ1-5, with 10 bases that match TRBD1. Germline V CDR1 and CDR2: LNHDA, SQIVND (reference sequence). The CDR3 consists of 15 residues. Trimming at V came to 4 bases and at J to 5 bases, leaving 5 bases not matched to a gene. CDR3 residues: CASSTIGQGDQPQHF. The CDR3 DNA follows: TGTGCCAGTAGTACGATTGGACAGGGGGATCAGCCCCAGCATTTT.

This clone was detected a few times. The V and J genes are TRBV5-1 and TRBJ1-1; D not resolved. The germline CDR1 and CDR2 sequences are SGHRS and YFSETQ. This CDR3 region has 13 residues. Trimming removed 4 bases from V and 4 bases from J, with 11 bases in between. The CDR3: CASSPGEGTEAFF. The CDR3 DNA sequence: TGCGCCAGCAGCCCCGGGGAGGGCACTGAAGCTTTCTTT.

The V gene is TRBV6-1, the J gene TRBJ1-5; D is unresolved. Trimming left V 3 bases short and J 3 bases short, with 9 bases between. The CDR3 totals 14 residues. Germline V lookup: CDR1 MNHNS, CDR2 SASEGT. The CDR3: CASSEVRDNQPQHF. The CDR3 coding sequence is TGTGCCAGCAGTGAGGTCCGGGACAATCAGCCCCAGCATTTT.

The chain combines TRBV28 with TRBJ2-1; TRBD2 matches 8 bases. This CDR3 has 16 amino acids. J gave up 6 bases and V 8 bases, and 15 bases lay outside the gene matches. Looked up from germline, CDR1 is MDHEN and CDR2 is SYDVKM. The CDR3 reads CASWGPRLATSNEQFF. The CDR3 bases are TGTGCCAGCTGGGGCCCGAGACTAGCGACTAGCAATGAGCAGTTCTTC.

This clone was detected only a few times. The rearrangement joins TRBV6-1 to TRBJ1-1; tentative D call: TRBD1 (5 bases). V was pared by 2 bases and J by 1 base, with 11 bases between. Germline V CDR1 and CDR2: MNHNS, SASEGT. The CDR3 is 15 residues long. This chain's CDR3 is CASSEFVTANTEAFF. DNA for the CDR3: TGTGCCAGCAGTGAATTCGTGACAGCGAACACTGAAGCTTTCTTT.

The chain combines TRBV7-2 with TRBJ1-1; 10 nucleotides match TRBD1. The J segment lost 6 bases and the V segment lost 1 base, leaving 8 bases of the junction unmatched. Germline CDR1 reads SGHTA; CDR2 reads FQGNSA. The CDR3 is 16 amino acids. The CDR3 protein is CASSLGPTGGWAEAFF. The CDR3 nucleotides are TGTGCCAGCAGCTTAGGACCGACAGGGGGCTGGGCTGAAGCTTTCTTT.

J is TRBJ2-1 and V is TRBV7-3; TRBD2 matches 7 bases. CDR1 SGHTA and CDR2 FQGTGA come from the germline V gene. The CDR3 sequence is 19 residues long. J gave up 5 bases and V 5 bases, and 21 bases lay outside the gene matches. The DNA for the CDR3 is TGTGCCAGCAGCCCCCGGGCCATCCCTCTAGCGGACCCTAACAATGAGCAGTTCTTC. Its protein is CASSPRAIPLADPNNEQFF.

This chain connects TRBV4-3 to TRBJ2-1, with 9 nucleotides matching TRBD2. This CDR3 contains 15 residues. The V gene end was trimmed by 4 bases and the J gene end by 5 bases; junction bases not matched to a gene: 6. Germline V CDR1 and CDR2: LGHNA, YSLEER. The CDR3 sequence: CASSLRLADDNEQFF. In DNA form, the CDR3 reads TGCGCCAGCAGCCTACGACTAGCGGATGACAATGAGCAGTTCTTC.

The rearrangement joins TRBV28 to TRBJ2-2; TRBD2 matches 12 bases. After removal of 6 bases from V and 5 bases from J, the junction contained 7 bases not matched to a gene. Germline loops: CDR1 MDHEN, CDR2 SYDVKM. The CDR3 contains 16 residues. CDR3: CASRLTSGSRTGELFF. Written as DNA, the CDR3 is TGTGCCAGCAGATTGACTAGCGGGAGTAGGACCGGGGAGCTGTTTTTT.

The chain is built from TRBV4-1 and TRBJ1-1; D call uncertain. The V and J ends lost 1 base and 10 bases respectively, with 7 bases between them. This CDR3 comprises 11 residues. Germline CDR1 reads MGHRA; CDR2 reads YSYEKL. The CDR3 protein is CASSQGRAAFF. The DNA for the CDR3 is TGCGCCAGCAGCCAAGGGAGGGCAGCTTTCTTT.

This clone was found a few times. This chain connects TRBV7-6 to TRBJ2-7, with TRBD2 matching over 7 bases. Looked up from germline, CDR1 is SGHVS and CDR2 is FNYEAQ. This CDR3 is 13 amino acids long. Losses at the gene ends were 3 bases for V and 5 bases for J; bases not matched to a gene: 4. CDR3 DNA: TGTGCCAGCAGCTTGCGGGGGTCGGACGAGCAGTACTTC. Protein sequence: CASSLRGSDEQYF.

The chain combines TRBV15 with TRBJ2-3; the D is unclear. The germline V gene encodes CDR1 LNHNV and CDR2 YYDKDF (reference sequence). The CDR3 extends over 16 amino acids. The V and J ends lost 0 bases and 2 bases respectively, with 12 bases between them. The CDR3 coding sequence is TGTGCCACCAGCAGAGATCAGGCCCGTAACACAGATACGCAGTATTTT. Encoded protein: CATSRDQARNTDTQYF.

The genes are TRBV13 and TRBJ2-5; 7 bases fit TRBD2. Germline trimming cut 5 bases from V and 1 base from J; bases unmatched to any gene: 10. Germline V gives CDR1 PRHDT, CDR2 FYEKMQ (reference sequence). This CDR3 is built from 16 residues. The chain's CDR3 is CASSPNGIAGQETQYF. Written as DNA, the CDR3 is TGTGCCAGCAGCCCCAACGGTATAGCGGGCCAAGAGACCCAGTACTTC.

This chain connects TRBV25-1 to TRBJ1-1, with a possible D match to TRBD1 (5 bases). CDR1 and CDR2 (germline): MGHDK, SYGVNS. The V gene lost 4 bases and the J gene lost 8 bases, with 11 bases spanning the gap. This CDR3 contains 12 residues. The CDR3 coding sequence is TGTGCCAGCAGTGCAGGCAGGGCCGAAGCTTTCTTT. The encoded protein is CASSAGRAEAFF.

CDR3 nucleotide sequence: TGTGCCAGCAGTTACTCGGGGACTAGCGGGAGTACTACGCAGTATTTT. Residues: CASSYSGTSGSTTQYF. This rearrangement joins TRBV6-5 to TRBJ2-3; 14 bases line up with TRBD2. CDR3 size: 16 residues. The germline V gene encodes CDR1 MNHEY and CDR2 SVGAGI. With V trimmed by 0 bases and J by 8 bases, 4 bases remained unmatched.

The J gene is TRBJ2-4, the V gene TRBV6-1, with 7 nucleotides matching TRBD1. This CDR3 spans 13 amino acids. J lost 6 bases, V lost 3 bases, and 2 bases had no gene match. Germline CDR1 MNHNS, CDR2 SASEGT. In DNA form, the CDR3 reads TGTGCCAGCAGTGAGGGACAGAGAAACATTCAGTACTTC. This encodes CASSEGQRNIQYF.

The rearrangement uses TRBV18 and TRBJ1-1; 12 bases map to TRBD1. After removal of 4 bases from V and 3 bases from J, the junction contained 6 bases not matched to a gene. From germline, CDR1 is KGHSH and CDR2 LQKENI. CDR3 size: 16 residues. CDR3 in amino acids: CASSRDRGRQDTEAFF. CDR3 bases: TGTGCCAGCTCACGGGACAGGGGGCGACAGGACACTGAAGCTTTCTTT.

V gene TRBV2 combines with J gene TRBJ2-1; D gene uncertain. Germline V lookup: CDR1 SNHLY, CDR2 FYNNEI. The V end was cut by 1 base, the J end by 2 bases, with 6 bases between. There are 14 residues in the CDR3. The CDR3 sequence: CASSEGLAYNEQFF. The CDR3, as DNA: TGTGCCAGCAGTGAAGGGTTAGCCTACAATGAGCAGTTCTTC.

This clone was seen more than once but under ten times. The V gene is TRBV5-6, the J gene TRBJ2-7, with TRBD1 matching 7 bases. Germline trimming cut 2 bases from V and 4 bases from J; bases unmatched to any gene: 6. The CDR3 has 14 residues. Germline V gives CDR1 SGHDT, CDR2 YYEEEE. The CDR3 is CASSFTGVRYEQYF. CDR3 DNA: TGTGCCAGCAGCTTCACAGGGGTGCGGTACGAGCAGTACTTC.

The V call is TRBV19, the J call TRBJ1-1; the D is unclear. CDR1 and CDR2 (germline): LNHDA, SQIVND (reference sequence). The CDR3 contains 12 residues. Trimming took 5 bases from V and 5 from J, leaving 9 bases between them. CDR3 loop: CASSLRGTEAFF. For the CDR3, the DNA is TGTGCCAGTAGTTTGCGGGGAACTGAAGCTTTCTTT.

The V gene is TRBV28, the J gene TRBJ2-7; perhaps TRBD2 as D (6 bases). Deletions cut 2 bases from V and 4 bases from J, with 6 bases between. Germline assignment: CDR1 MDHEN and CDR2 SYDVKM. The CDR3 sequence is 12 residues long. CDR3 region: CASSLGTYEQYF. The CDR3, as DNA: TGTGCCAGCAGTTTAGGGACTTACGAGCAGTACTTC.

V usage is TRBV10-3 and J usage is TRBJ2-2; TRBD2 agrees at 9 bases. CDR1 is ENHRY and CDR2 is SYGVKD in the germline V gene. Trimming removed 4 bases from V and 5 bases from J; junction bases left unmatched: 8. This CDR3 spans 16 amino acids. In DNA, the CDR3 is TGTGCCATCAGTGTCCCGCGGGGGGGTACAACCGGGGAGCTGTTTTTT. Protein product: CAISVPRGGTTGELFF.